The clone carrying this T cell receptor beta chain was counted only a few times. Its antigen is unknown. TCRdb passed the reads through MiXCR, listing each CDR3 protein once. This sample yields roughly 310,000 distinct CDR3 sequences, of which 15% to 20% are seen a single time; around 11% belongs to the top ten. This sample is part of a study of T cell repertoires in cytomegalovirus infection. Looking at the study overall: Public TCR beta signature analysis indicated the presence of both CMV infection and matching HLA type. Findings and limits, study-wide: Pooled public TCR beta family frequency picked out CMV carriers with the relevant HLA. What dominated the ex vivo response were HLA-C-restricted CMV-specific TCR beta clonotypes.

Germline CDR1 is SEHNR and CDR2 is FQNEAQ (reference sequence). V lost 11 bases and J lost 0, with 12 bases in between. This CDR3 contains 13 residues. The specimen sequenced was PBMCs. The chain is built from TRBV7-9 and TRBJ2-3, with D perhaps TRBD2 (6 bases). This clonotype originated in a human donor in good health (CMV status not recorded). Some clones in this sample may be carry-over from other donors' samples. The CDR3 DNA sequence: TGTGCCGGGCGGGGTGAGAGCACAGATACGCAGTATTTT. Protein sequence: CAGRGESTDTQYF.